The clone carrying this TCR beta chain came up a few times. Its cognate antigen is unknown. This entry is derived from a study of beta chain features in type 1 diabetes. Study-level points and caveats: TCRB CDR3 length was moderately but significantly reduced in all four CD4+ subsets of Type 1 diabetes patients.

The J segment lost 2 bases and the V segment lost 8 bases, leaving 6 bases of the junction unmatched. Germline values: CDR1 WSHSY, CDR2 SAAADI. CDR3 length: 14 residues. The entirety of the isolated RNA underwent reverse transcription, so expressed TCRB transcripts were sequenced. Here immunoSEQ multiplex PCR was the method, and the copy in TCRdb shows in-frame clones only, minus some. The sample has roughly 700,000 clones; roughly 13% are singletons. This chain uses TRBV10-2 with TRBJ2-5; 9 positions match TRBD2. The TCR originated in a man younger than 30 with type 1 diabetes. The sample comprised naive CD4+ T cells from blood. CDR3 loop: CASRLRGGQETQYF. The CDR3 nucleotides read TGCGCCAGCCGACTGCGGGGGGGGCAAGAGACCCAGTACTTC.